The 23 T cell receptor beta chains given below trace back to one sample, sequenced in a study of cytomegalovirus exposure and HLA in healthy donors. PCR involved 60 Vbeta and 13 Jbeta primers. Some clones are missing from TCRdb's copy, which holds only in-frame ones; the method was immunoSEQ multiplex PCR. The sample has around 100,000 clones, 76% seen once; the top ten hold 15% to 20%. Sequencing input: PBMCs. These receptors were obtained from a woman aged 55-70 years in good health and CMV-seropositive.

The chain is built from TRBV5-4 and TRBJ1-2, with D uncertain. CDR3 length: 13 residues. The V gene lost 4 bases and the J gene lost 3 bases, with 10 bases spanning the gap. Germline V gene sequence: CDR1 SGHNT, CDR2 YYREEE (reference sequence). CDR3 amino acids: CASSLEADYGYTF. CDR3 DNA: TGTGCCAGCAGCCTCGAAGCCGACTATGGCTACACCTTC. The whole variable domain, remainder taken from reference TRBV5-4 and TRBJ1-2, is ETGVTQSPTHLIKTRGQQVTLRCSSQSGHNTVSWYQQALGQGPQFIFQYYREEENGRGNFPPRFSGLQFPNYSSELNVNALELDDSALYLCASSLEADYGYTFGSGTRLTVV.

J is TRBJ2-1 and V is TRBV9; no definite D call. CDR3 size: 13 residues. The V end was cut by 0 bases, the J end by 5 bases, with 6 bases between. In germline, CDR1 is SGDLS, CDR2 YYNGEE. Here the CDR3 reads CASSVGGDNEQFF. The CDR3 DNA reads as TGTGCCAGCAGCGTAGGAGGAGACAATGAGCAGTTCTTC.

This sequence joins TRBV5-1 and TRBJ2-7, with TRBD2 matching 8 bases. The germline V gene has CDR1 SGHRS and CDR2 YFSETQ. Trimming took 4 bases from V and 5 from J; bases not matched to a gene: 11. The CDR3 totals 15 residues. The CDR3 is CASSRGGGSTDEQYF. CDR3 bases: TGCGCCAGCAGCCGGGGGGGCGGGAGCACGGACGAGCAGTACTTC.

The count of this clone is one. V usage is TRBV15 and J usage is TRBJ2-3, with TRBD2 matching 8 bases. Germline CDR1 is LNHNV and CDR2 is YYDKDF (reference sequence). This CDR3 has 15 amino acids. V was clipped by 4 bases and J by 1 base; unmatched bases: 4. This CDR3 is CATSKRESGTDTQYF. DNA of the CDR3: TGTGCCACCAGCAAGCGGGAGTCGGGCACAGATACGCAGTATTTT.

This rearrangement joins TRBV5-6 to TRBJ2-5; 10 bases agree with TRBD1. CDR1 SGHDT and CDR2 YYEEEE come from the germline V gene. The CDR3 spans 14 residues. V lost 4 bases, J lost 4 bases, and 4 bases stayed unmatched. The DNA of the CDR3 is TGTGCCAGCAGCCAGGGACAGGGGCGAGAGACCCAGTACTTC. Its protein product is CASSQGQGRETQYF. The full variable domain, rest sourced from reference TRBV5-6 and TRBJ2-5, is DAGVTQSPTHLIKTRGQQVTLRCSPKSGHDTVSWYQQALGQGPQFIFQYYEEEERQRGNFPDRFSGHQFPNYSSELNVNALLLGDSALYLCASSQGQGRETQYFGPGTRLLVL.

The table lists this clone with a few counts. The chain joins TRBV28 to TRBJ1-5; D is possibly TRBD1 (6 bases). Germline CDR1 reads MDHEN; CDR2 reads SYDVKM. Deletions cut 6 bases from V and 5 bases from J, with 11 bases between. The length of the CDR3 is 13 residues. The CDR3 bases are TGTGCCAGCAGCACAGGGTGGGATCAGCCCCAGCATTTT. Residues: CASSTGWDQPQHF.

V usage is TRBV19 and J usage is TRBJ1-1; the match to TRBD1 covers 7 bases. This CDR3 contains 13 residues. The germline gives CDR1 LNHDA, CDR2 SQIVND (reference sequence). Losses at the gene ends were 5 bases for V and 8 bases for J; bases not matched to a gene: 8. CDR3 sequence reads: CASSGQVGSEAFF. CDR3 sequence (DNA): TGTGCCAGTAGTGGACAGGTGGGCTCGGAAGCTTTCTTT.

The chain has TRBV10-1 and TRBJ2-1, with 13 nucleotides matching TRBD2. The CDR3 consists of 14 residues. Germline V gene lookup returns CDR1 WNHNN and CDR2 SYGVQD (reference sequence). With V trimmed by 6 bases and J by 15 bases, 11 bases remained unmatched. CDR3 nucleotide sequence: TGCGCCAGCAGCAAGGGACTAGCGGGGCCCCAGCGGTTCTTC. It yields the protein CASSKGLAGPQRFF.

This chain connects TRBV28 to TRBJ2-7, with D hard to call. The V gene lost 2 bases and the J gene lost 1 base, with 3 bases spanning the gap. CDR1 is MDHEN and CDR2 is SYDVKM in the germline V gene. CDR3 length: 12 amino acids. In nucleotides, the CDR3 is TGTGCCAGCAGTTTAGTATCCTACGAGCAGTACTTC. Encoded protein: CASSLVSYEQYF.

The V gene is TRBV5-1, the J gene TRBJ2-2; D possibly corresponds to TRBD2 (5 bases). Trimming left V 5 bases short and J 4 bases short, with 15 bases between. This CDR3 has 15 residues. Germline lookup yields CDR1 SGHRS and CDR2 YFSETQ. CDR3 loop: CASREASGFTGELFF. The CDR3 nucleotides read TGCGCCAGCAGGGAGGCATCGGGATTCACCGGGGAGCTGTTTTTT.

The chain employs TRBV25-1 and TRBJ1-2; D possibly corresponds to TRBD1 (5 bases). V was cut by 5 bases and J by 4 bases, with 11 bases left in between. The CDR3 is 13 residues long. The V gene's germline CDR1 is MGHDK and CDR2 SYGVNS. CDR3 loop: CASSRRGSYGYTF. The CDR3 nucleotides are TGTGCCAGCAGTAGGAGGGGATCCTATGGCTACACCTTC.

V gene TRBV7-2 combines with J gene TRBJ2-2, with TRBD1 matching 8 bases. CDR1 and CDR2 from the germline V gene are SGHTA and FQGNSA. V gave up 4 bases and J gave up 6 bases; unmatched junction bases: 7. The CDR3 length is 15 residues. The CDR3 sequence: CASSSPGGRSGELFF. CDR3 DNA sequence: TGTGCCAGCAGCTCCCCAGGGGGCAGGTCCGGGGAGCTGTTTTTT.

V gene TRBV2 combines with J gene TRBJ1-1, with a weak D call TRBD1 (6 bases). Germline-derived CDR1 and CDR2 are SNHLY and FYNNEI. This CDR3 spans 15 amino acids. Trimming took off 8 bases at V and 1 base at J, with 17 bases between the two ends. The CDR3, as DNA: TGTGCCAGCGCCTTAGTTGGGACATCGAACACTGAAGCTTTCTTT. It yields the protein CASALVGTSNTEAFF.

This chain connects TRBV4-1 to TRBJ2-1, with TRBD2 matching over 8 bases. With V trimmed by 4 bases and J by 7 bases, 9 bases remained unmatched. Per the germline V gene, CDR1 is MGHRA and CDR2 is YSYEKL. This CDR3 contains 15 residues. CDR3: CASSPRAGELNEQFF. In DNA, the CDR3 is TGCGCCAGCAGCCCTAGAGCGGGAGAATTGAATGAGCAGTTCTTC.

The chain joins TRBV7-8 to TRBJ2-7; 8 bases are shared with TRBD1. CDR1 is SGHVS and CDR2 is FQNEAQ in the germline V gene. V dropped 6 bases and J dropped 1; count of bases not matched to a gene: 8. The CDR3 sequence is 15 residues long. CDR3 sequence reads: CASRLVGTGSYEQYF. The CDR3 DNA sequence: TGTGCCAGCAGGTTGGTCGGGACAGGATCCTACGAGCAGTACTTC. The entire variable domain, with the rest obtained from reference TRBV7-8 and TRBJ2-7, is as follows: GAGVSQSPRYKVAKRGQDVALRCDPISGHVSLFWYQQALGQGPEFLTYFQNEAQLDKSGLPSDRFFAERPEGSVSTLKIQRTQQEDSAVYLCASRLVGTGSYEQYFGPGTRLTVT.

This chain joins TRBV5-1 and TRBJ2-3, with a tentative D call TRBD2 (6 bases). V was trimmed by 0 bases and J by 2 bases, leaving 7 bases between them. The CDR3 extends over 14 amino acids. From germline, CDR1 is SGHRS and CDR2 YFSETQ. The CDR3 spells CASSLGRDTDTQYF. The CDR3 DNA is TGCGCCAGCAGCTTGGGGAGGGACACAGATACGCAGTATTTT. Together with reference TRBV5-1 and TRBJ2-3, the CDR3 gives the full variable domain: KAGVTQTPRYLIKTRGQQVTLSCSPISGHRSVSWYQQTPGQGLQFLFEYFSETQRNKGNFPGRFSGRQFSNSRSEMNVSTLELGDSALYLCASSLGRDTDTQYFGPGTRLTVL.

This clone was seen a few times. The V gene is TRBV10-3, the J gene TRBJ1-5; TRBD1 matches at 8 bases. Germline CDR1 ENHRY, CDR2 SYGVKD. With 2 bases clipped from V and 0 bases from J, the junction kept 6 bases outside the gene matches. CDR3 length equals 17 residues. CDR3 bases: TGTGCCATCAGTGAGACCCGGACAGGGAATAGCAATCAGCCCCAGCATTTT. Its translation is CAISETRTGNSNQPQHF.

This chain uses TRBV7-2 with TRBJ2-1; TRBD1 matches 9 bases. CDR1 and CDR2 from the germline V gene are SGHTA and FQGNSA. V lost 7 bases, J lost 4 bases, and 8 bases stayed unmatched. The CDR3 spans 15 residues. In DNA, the CDR3 is TGTGCCAGCACTCAAGACAGGGGGGAATACAATGAGCAGTTCTTC. This codes for CASTQDRGEYNEQFF.

This clone has more than one count but fewer than ten. The rearrangement uses TRBV27 and TRBJ2-7; the D gene is possibly TRBD1 (7 bases). Germline V gene lookup returns CDR1 MNHEY and CDR2 SMNVEV (reference sequence). V gave up 6 bases and J gave up 6 bases, with 15 bases separating them. The CDR3 runs to 13 residues. The CDR3 sequence is CASRVGQGGEQYF. CDR3 coding DNA: TGTGCCAGCAGGGTCGGCCAGGGGGGCGAGCAGTACTTC.

CDR3: CSVGESTRFGAFF. CDR3 bases: TGCAGCGTTGGAGAGTCAACCCGGTTCGGAGCTTTCTTT. The chain carries TRBV29-1 and TRBJ1-1; D call uncertain. The CDR3 length is 13 residues. Germline assignment: CDR1 SQVTM and CDR2 ANQGSEA. Trimming shortened V by 4 bases and J by 10 bases, and 19 bases separated the two germline ends.

This clone came up a few times. The gene calls are TRBV6-5 and TRBJ2-7; D possibly corresponds to TRBD1 (6 bases). Per germline, CDR1 MNHEY and CDR2 SVGAGI. Trimming cost V 6 bases and J 2 bases, with 11 bases left between them. There are 13 residues in the CDR3. CDR3 region: CASRAGVAYEQYF. CDR3 nucleotide sequence: TGTGCCAGCAGGGCAGGGGTGGCCTACGAGCAGTACTTC.

The genes are TRBV4-2 and TRBJ2-5; 7 positions match TRBD2. The CDR3 runs to 15 residues. Germline values: CDR1 LGHNA, CDR2 YNFKEQ. Unmatched junction bases numbered 1, after V lost 0 bases and J lost 0 bases. The CDR3 DNA is TGTGCCAGCAGCCAAGATAGCGGGTACCAAGAGACCCAGTACTTC. Translation gives CASSQDSGYQETQYF.

This chain connects TRBV2 to TRBJ2-7; a weak D match, TRBD2 (6 bases). This CDR3 is built from 12 residues. The V end was cut by 4 bases, the J end by 4 bases, with 8 bases between. Germline assignment: CDR1 SNHLY and CDR2 FYNNEI. The CDR3 protein is CASSVGTYEQYF. In DNA form, the CDR3 reads TGTGCCAGCAGTGTTGGGACTTACGAGCAGTACTTC.